This T cell receptor beta chain was identified during a study of T cells after yellow fever vaccination. TCRdb independently ran MiXCR on the 5' RACE reads; one entry per CDR3 protein. Found here are a few hundred thousand distinct CDR3 sequences, 3.5% to 4.5% of them singletons; the top ten hold around 19%. Trimming stripped 5 bases from V and 3 bases from J, with 10 bases between. From germline, CDR1 is KGHSH and CDR2 LQKENI. The CDR3 is 13 residues long. This clonotype was counted at least ten times. The receptor was derived from a man aged 18 to 30 who received the YFV17D yellow fever vaccine. V and J are TRBV18 and TRBJ1-1, with D possibly being TRBD1 (5 bases). The starting material was PBMCs, obtained 15 days after the yellow fever booster vaccination. The CDR3 loop reads CASSYQGHTEAFF. The CDR3 coding sequence is TGTGCCAGCTCATACCAGGGACACACTGAAGCTTTCTTT.